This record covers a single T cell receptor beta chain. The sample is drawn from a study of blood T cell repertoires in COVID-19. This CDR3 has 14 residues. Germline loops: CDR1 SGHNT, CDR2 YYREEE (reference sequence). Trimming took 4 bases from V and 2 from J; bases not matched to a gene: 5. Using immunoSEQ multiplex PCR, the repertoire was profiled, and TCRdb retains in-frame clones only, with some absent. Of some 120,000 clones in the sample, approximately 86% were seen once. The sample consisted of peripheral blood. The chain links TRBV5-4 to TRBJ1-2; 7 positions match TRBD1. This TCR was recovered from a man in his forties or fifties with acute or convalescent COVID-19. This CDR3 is CASSPDRKNYGYTF. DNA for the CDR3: TGTGCCAGCAGCCCGGACAGGAAAAACTATGGCTACACCTTC.